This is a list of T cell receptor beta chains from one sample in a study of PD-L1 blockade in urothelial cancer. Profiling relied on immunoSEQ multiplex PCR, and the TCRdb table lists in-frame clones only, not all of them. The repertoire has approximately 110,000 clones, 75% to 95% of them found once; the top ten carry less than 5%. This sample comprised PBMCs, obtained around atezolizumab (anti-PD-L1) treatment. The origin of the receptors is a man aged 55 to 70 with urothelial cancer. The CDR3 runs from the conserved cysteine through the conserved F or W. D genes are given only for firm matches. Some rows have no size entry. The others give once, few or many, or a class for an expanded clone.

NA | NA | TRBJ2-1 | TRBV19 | CASSIGWRGRQSDNEQFF | TGTGCCAGTAGTATAGGGTGGCGGGGGCGTCAAAGCGACAATGAGCAGTTCTTC
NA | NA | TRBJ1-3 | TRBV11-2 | CASSLLPTGTSGNTIYF | TGTGCCAGCAGCTTACTCCCAACAGGCACCTCTGGAAACACCATATATTTT
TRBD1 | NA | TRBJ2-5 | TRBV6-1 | CASSEGADREETQYF | TGTGCCAGCAGTGAAGGCGCTGACAGGGAGGAGACCCAGTACTTC
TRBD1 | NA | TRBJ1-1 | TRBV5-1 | CASSLDRGRTEAFF | TGCGCCAGCAGCTTGGACAGGGGACGCACTGAAGCTTTCTTT
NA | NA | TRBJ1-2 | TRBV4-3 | CASSRTKGDLVNGYTF | TGCGCCAGCAGCCGCACCAAGGGGGATCTCGTTAATGGCTACACCTTC
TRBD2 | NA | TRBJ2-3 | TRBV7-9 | CASSLAPAGGPGSDTQYF | TGTGCCAGCAGCTTAGCTCCAGCGGGGGGGCCCGGTTCAGATACGCAGTATTTT
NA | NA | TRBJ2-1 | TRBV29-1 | CSVEPGRASSYNEQFF | TGCAGCGTTGAACCGGGGAGAGCGAGCTCCTACAATGAGCAGTTCTTC
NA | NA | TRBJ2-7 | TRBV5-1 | CASSIFDPESYEQYF | TGCGCCAGCAGCATCTTTGACCCGGAGAGCTACGAGCAGTACTTC
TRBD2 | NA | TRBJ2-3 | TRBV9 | CASSVAGTSADTQYF | TGTGCCAGCAGCGTAGCCGGGACTAGCGCAGATACGCAGTATTTT
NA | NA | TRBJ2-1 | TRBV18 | CASSPSGNEQFF | TGTGCCAGCTCACCATCAGGCAATGAGCAGTTCTTC
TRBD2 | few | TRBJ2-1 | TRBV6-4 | CASPGSGGAYNEQFF | TGTGCCAGCCCTGGGTCCGGGGGGGCCTACAATGAGCAGTTCTTC
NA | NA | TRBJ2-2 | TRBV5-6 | CASSLNGGAPGGELFF | TGTGCCAGCAGCTTGAATGGGGGGGCCCCTGGCGGGGAGCTGTTTTTT
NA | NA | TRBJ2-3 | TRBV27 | CASSLPGDSTGDTQYF | TGTGCCAGCAGTTTGCCAGGGGATTCCACTGGAGATACGCAGTATTTT
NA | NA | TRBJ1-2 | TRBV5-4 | CASSLVTSVNYGYTF | TGTGCCAGCAGCCTGGTAACTAGCGTTAACTATGGCTACACCTTC
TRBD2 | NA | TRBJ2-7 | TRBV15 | CATSRELAGDYEQYF | TGTGCCACCAGCAGAGAACTAGCGGGCGACTACGAGCAGTACTTC
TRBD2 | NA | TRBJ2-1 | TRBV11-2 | CASSDLSGGAYNEQFF | TGTGCCAGCAGCGACCTTAGCGGGGGGGCTTACAATGAGCAGTTCTTC
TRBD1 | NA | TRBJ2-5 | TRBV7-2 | CASSHPHGQADF | TGTGCCAGCAGCCACCCACACGGACAGGCGGACTTC
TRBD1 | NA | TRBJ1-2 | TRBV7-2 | CASSSTGGGSYGYTF | TGTGCCAGCAGCTCCACAGGGGGGGGGAGCTATGGCTACACCTTC
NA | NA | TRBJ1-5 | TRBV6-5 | CASSALQGRGQPQHF | TGTGCCAGCAGTGCCCTACAGGGTCGCGGTCAGCCCCAGCATTTT
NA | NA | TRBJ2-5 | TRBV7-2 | CASSTYGDQETQYF | TGTGCCAGCAGCACCTACGGGGACCAAGAGACCCAGTACTTC
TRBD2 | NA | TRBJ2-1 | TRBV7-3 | CASSLSGRASNNEQFF | TGTGCCAGCAGCTTAAGCGGGAGGGCCTCCAACAATGAGCAGTTCTTC
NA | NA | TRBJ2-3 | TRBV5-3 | CARSPGRGDTQYF | TGTGCCAGAAGCCCGGGACGGGGGGATACGCAGTATTTT
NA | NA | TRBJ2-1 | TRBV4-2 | CASSQDGGYNEQFF | TGTGCCAGCAGCCAAGATGGGGGGTACAATGAGCAGTTCTTC
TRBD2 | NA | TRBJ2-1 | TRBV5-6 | CASSLLLAGEQFF | TGTGCCAGCAGCCTGTTACTAGCGGGAGAGCAGTTCTTC
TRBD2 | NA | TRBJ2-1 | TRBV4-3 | CASSQEPSGGHNEQFF | TGCGCCAGCAGCCAAGAACCTAGCGGGGGGCACAATGAGCAGTTCTTC
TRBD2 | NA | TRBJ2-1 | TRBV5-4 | CASSLISGGEYNEQFF | TGTGCCAGCAGCTTGATTAGCGGGGGGGAATACAATGAGCAGTTCTTC
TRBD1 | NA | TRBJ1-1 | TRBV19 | CASIRTGANTEAFF | TGTGCCAGTATTCGAACAGGGGCCAACACTGAAGCTTTCTTT
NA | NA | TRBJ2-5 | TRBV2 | CASTKSSVKETQYF | TGTGCCAGCACCAAATCCTCAGTAAAAGAGACCCAGTACTTC
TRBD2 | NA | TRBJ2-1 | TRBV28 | CASSPWTSGRALNEQFF | TGTGCCAGCAGCCCCTGGACTAGCGGGAGGGCCCTCAATGAGCAGTTCTTC
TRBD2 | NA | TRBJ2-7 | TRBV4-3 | CASSLGRGSGGPYEQYF | TGCGCCAGCAGCCTCGGAAGGGGTAGCGGGGGGCCCTACGAGCAGTACTTC
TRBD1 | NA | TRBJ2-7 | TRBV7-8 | CASSPSGTGSYEQYF | TGTGCCAGCAGCCCATCCGGGACAGGGTCCTACGAGCAGTACTTC
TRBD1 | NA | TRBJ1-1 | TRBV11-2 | CASSRTGSGTEAFF | TGTGCCAGCAGCAGGACAGGGAGTGGCACTGAAGCTTTCTTT
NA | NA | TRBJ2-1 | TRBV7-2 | CASSLVRGAGSGNEQFF | TGTGCCAGCAGCTTAGTTCGAGGGGCGGGGAGCGGCAATGAGCAGTTCTTC
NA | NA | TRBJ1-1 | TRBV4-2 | CASSHSSGTPEVTEAFF | TGTGCCAGCAGCCACTCAAGCGGGACACCCGAGGTCACTGAAGCTTTCTTT
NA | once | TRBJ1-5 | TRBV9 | CASSARESNQPQHF | TGTGCCAGCAGCGCGCGCGAGTCCAATCAGCCCCAGCATTTT
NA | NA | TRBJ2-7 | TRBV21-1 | CASSHPLQVREGRAYEQYF | TGTGCCAGCAGCCATCCCCTACAGGTCAGGGAGGGTAGAGCCTACGAGCAGTACTTC
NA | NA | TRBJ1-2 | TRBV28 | CASSLKQGVFSGYTF | TGTGCCAGCAGTTTGAAACAGGGAGTGTTTAGTGGCTACACCTTC
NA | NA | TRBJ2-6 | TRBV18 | CASSPGWETGANVLTF | TGTGCCAGCTCACCAGGGTGGGAGACTGGGGCCAACGTCCTGACTTTC
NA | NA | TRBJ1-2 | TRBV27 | CASSLNPDSHYGYTF | TGTGCCAGCAGTTTAAATCCAGACAGCCACTATGGCTACACCTTC
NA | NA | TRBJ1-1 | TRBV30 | CAWSVRRGGEAFF | TGTGCCTGGAGTGTACGGAGGGGGGGTGAAGCTTTCTTT
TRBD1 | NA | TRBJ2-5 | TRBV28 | CASSKTGQYGRETQYF | TGTGCCAGCAGTAAAACGGGACAGTATGGAAGAGAGACCCAGTACTTC
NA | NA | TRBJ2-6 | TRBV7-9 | CASSSLRGSSGANVLTF | TGTGCCAGCAGCTCCCTCAGGGGAAGCTCTGGGGCCAACGTCCTGACTTTC
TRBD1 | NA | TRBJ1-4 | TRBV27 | CASSLQGDEKLFF | TGTGCCAGCAGTTTACAGGGGGATGAAAAACTGTTTTTT
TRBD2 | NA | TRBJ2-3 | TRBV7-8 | CASSLPSGRAGTDTQYF | TGTGCCAGCAGCTTACCTAGCGGGAGGGCGGGCACAGATACGCAGTATTTT
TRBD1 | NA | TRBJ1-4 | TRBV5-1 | CASSLRGTANEKLFF | TGCGCCAGCAGCTTGCGCGGGACAGCTAATGAAAAACTGTTTTTT